Below are 13 T cell receptor beta chains sequenced from a single sample in a study of immune heterogeneity within non-small cell lung tumors. Template material for each sample was 600 to 750 ng of bulk tumor genomic DNA. Several biopsies were spaced far apart within each primary tumor and obtained as surgery took place. With untreated, newly diagnosed non-small cell lung cancer, the patients went on to undergo curative surgery. Amplification of TCR beta CDR3 was performed by multiplex PCR with 32 V and 13 J primers. TCRdb independently ran MiXCR on the multiplex PCR reads; one entry per CDR3 protein. Of a few thousand distinct CDR3 sequences in the sample, roughly 24% were seen once. The material sequenced was lung tumor tissue. The origin of the receptors is a man in his sixties with non-small cell lung cancer.

This chain connects TRBV30 to TRBJ1-5, with D hard to call. CDR1 and CDR2 (germline): GTSNPN, SVGIG (reference sequence). This CDR3 has 14 amino acids. V was pared by 5 bases and J by 2 bases, with 13 bases between. The CDR3 spells CAWGRRRGNQPQHF. In DNA, the CDR3 is TGTGCCTGGGGTCGACGCCGTGGCAATCAGCCCCAGCATTTT.

The chain joins TRBV28 to TRBJ2-5; 8 positions agree with TRBD1. In germline, CDR1 is MDHEN, CDR2 SYDVKM. The CDR3 consists of 11 residues. V shed 4 bases and J 12 bases; nucleotides not matched to a gene: 4. CDR3: CASSWGQAEYF. Here the CDR3 DNA reads TGTGCCAGCAGTTGGGGACAGGCGGAGTACTTC. The entire variable domain, with the rest obtained from reference TRBV28 and TRBJ2-5, is as follows: DVKVTQSSRYLVKRTGEKVFLECVQDMDHENMFWYRQDPGLGLRLIYFSYDVKMKEKGDIPEGYSVSREKKERFSLILESASTNQTSMYLCASSWGQAEYFGPGTRLLVL.

This clonotype was seen a few times. The CDR3 bases are TGCAGTGCTAGAAATCGCGACCAACCCGGGACAGCGTATGGCTACACCTTC. Amino acids: CSARNRDQPGTAYGYTF. The chain is built from TRBV20-1 and TRBJ1-2; TRBD1 aligns across 7 bases. The CDR3 extends over 17 amino acids. Trimming at V came to 2 bases and at J to 5 bases, leaving 17 bases not matched to a gene. CDR1 and CDR2 (germline): DFQATT, SNEGSKA (reference sequence).

To note about this clonotype: A much larger clone sits a single nucleotide away, making a read error possible. The chain links TRBV27 to TRBJ2-7; TRBD2 might be the D (5 bases). V was pared by 7 bases and J by 5 bases, with 15 bases between. This CDR3 is built from 13 residues. The V gene's germline CDR1 is MNHEY and CDR2 SMNVEV (reference sequence). Here the CDR3 reads CASIFVGAHEQYF. The CDR3 nucleotides read TGTGCCAGCATTTTTGTGGGAGCCCACGAGCAGTACTTC.

The chain is built from TRBV6-1 and TRBJ2-2, with D unresolved. This CDR3 has 14 amino acids. Trimming took 9 bases from V and 0 from J, leaving 11 bases between them. Germline lookup yields CDR1 MNHNS and CDR2 SASEGT. CDR3 DNA sequence: TGTGCCAGTTCATATGATTCGAACACCGGGGAGCTGTTTTTT. Translated: CASSYDSNTGELFF.

Judged by abundance, this clonotype is medium-sized. The CDR3, as DNA: TGCGCCAGCAGCTTCGGGACATATGGAGGCGGGGAGCTGTTTTTT. Translated: CASSFGTYGGGELFF. The J gene is TRBJ2-2, the V gene TRBV5-1; D possibly corresponds to TRBD1 (6 bases). The CDR3 loop spans 15 amino acids. V was cut by 2 bases and J by 7 bases, with 15 bases left in between. Per germline, CDR1 SGHRS and CDR2 YFSETQ.

By its share, this clonotype is medium-sized. The genes are TRBV28 and TRBJ2-3, with 9 bases lining up with TRBD1. The germline V gene has CDR1 MDHEN and CDR2 SYDVKM. This CDR3 region has 15 residues. V lost 2 bases and J lost 6; bases outside the gene matches: 6. For the CDR3, the DNA is TGTGCCAGCAGTTTAGATTGGACAGGGGTGGATACGCAGTATTTT. Translating gives CASSLDWTGVDTQYF. Variable domain in full (rest from reference TRBV28 and TRBJ2-3): DVKVTQSSRYLVKRTGEKVFLECVQDMDHENMFWYRQDPGLGLRLIYFSYDVKMKEKGDIPEGYSVSREKKERFSLILESASTNQTSMYLCASSLDWTGVDTQYFGPGTRLTVL.

This clonotype came up a few times. The CDR3 DNA reads as TGTGCCAGCAGCCGGGACTGGAACACTGAAGCTTTCTTT. Translation: CASSRDWNTEAFF. The J gene is TRBJ1-1, the V gene TRBV9; D might be TRBD1 (5 bases). V lost 4 bases, J lost 1 base, and 8 bases lay in between. CDR1 is SGDLS and CDR2 is YYNGEE in the germline V gene. CDR3 length: 13 residues.

The genes are TRBV7-2 and TRBJ1-1, with D perhaps TRBD1 (5 bases). The V end was cut by 5 bases, the J end by 5 bases, with 15 bases between. The CDR3 extends over 14 amino acids. Germline V gives CDR1 SGHTA, CDR2 FQGNSA. The CDR3 bases are TGTGCCAGCAGCCGGGAGAGGGGAAAAACTGAAGCTTTCTTT. This codes for CASSRERGKTEAFF.

This clonotype was counted only a few times. This chain links TRBV2 with TRBJ2-7; 7 positions match TRBD1. The CDR3 is made up of 17 amino acids. Germline V gene sequence: CDR1 SNHLY, CDR2 FYNNEI. Germline trimming cut 3 bases from V and 4 bases from J; bases unmatched to any gene: 15. CDR3: CASSDYWYGDRAYEQYF. The CDR3 DNA follows: TGTGCCAGCAGTGATTACTGGTACGGGGACAGAGCTTACGAGCAGTACTTC.

This clonotype has more than one count but fewer than ten. The chain carries TRBV12-3 or TRBV12-4 and TRBJ2-5; 8 positions match TRBD2. With V trimmed by 5 bases and J by 2 bases, 4 bases remained unmatched. The length of the CDR3 is 14 residues. The CDR3 region is CASSPGLGQETQYF. The CDR3 DNA reads as TGTGCCAGCAGTCCGGGACTAGGGCAAGAGACCCAGTACTTC.

Sample share makes this clonotype large (0.1 to 1%). The V gene is TRBV28, the J gene TRBJ1-5; D remains unclear. The V gene's germline CDR1 is MDHEN and CDR2 SYDVKM. The CDR3 covers 13 residues. The V gene lost 2 bases and the J gene lost 2 bases, with 4 bases spanning the gap. This CDR3 is CASSLTGNQPQHF. The CDR3 nucleotides are TGTGCCAGCAGTTTAACGGGCAATCAGCCCCAGCATTTT.

This clonotype occurred a few times. The chain is built from TRBV27 and TRBJ2-5; the D gene could be TRBD1 or TRBD2 (5 bases each). Germline V CDR1 and CDR2: MNHEY, SMNVEV (reference sequence). CDR3 size: 13 residues. V lost 11 bases and J 0 bases, leaving 13 bases between the germline ends. In DNA, the CDR3 is TGTGCCGTGGGACGGTGGAACCAAGAGACCCAGTACTTC. Its protein product is CAVGRWNQETQYF.